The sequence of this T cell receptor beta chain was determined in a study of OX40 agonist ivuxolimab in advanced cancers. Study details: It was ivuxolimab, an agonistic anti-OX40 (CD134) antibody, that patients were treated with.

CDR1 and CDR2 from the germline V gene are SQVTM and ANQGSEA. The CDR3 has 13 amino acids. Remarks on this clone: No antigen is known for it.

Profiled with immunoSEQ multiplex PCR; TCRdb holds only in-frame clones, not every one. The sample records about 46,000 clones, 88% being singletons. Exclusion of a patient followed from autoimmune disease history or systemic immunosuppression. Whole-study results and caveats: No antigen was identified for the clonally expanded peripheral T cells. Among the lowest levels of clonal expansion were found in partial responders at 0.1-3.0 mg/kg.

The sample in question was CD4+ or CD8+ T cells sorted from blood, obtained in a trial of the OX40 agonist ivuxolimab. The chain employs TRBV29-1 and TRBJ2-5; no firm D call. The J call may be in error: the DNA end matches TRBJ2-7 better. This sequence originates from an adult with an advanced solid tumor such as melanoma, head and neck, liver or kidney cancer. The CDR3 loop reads CSVVQENSYEQYF. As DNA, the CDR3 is TGCAGCGTTGTGCAGGAGAATTCCTACGAGCAGTACTTC.